This T cell receptor beta chain appears in the sequencing data of a study of T cell repertoires in aging, cancer and after chemotherapy. This clonotype counts as medium-sized (0.01 to 0.1%). Its antigen is unidentified. Deletions cut 2 bases from V and 0 bases from J, with 7 bases between. The CDR3 contains 14 residues. Broader study findings: Immunological memory after chemotherapy cannot be judged from the repertoire data.

Peripheral blood genomic DNA, not sorted cells or RNA, was the template. Rearranged V-D-J TRB sequences were amplified with a mixed TRB-A/B primer pool. One entry per CDR3 protein, called by TCRdb with MiXCR from the multiplex PCR reads. Of more than 2,500 distinct CDR3 sequences listed, approximately 24% were seen once; the top ten hold roughly an eighth. The origin of this receptor is a human donor with a solid tumor. V gene TRBV12-3 or TRBV12-4 combines with J gene TRBJ2-5; D not resolved. The sequenced sample consisted of blood. CDR3 nucleotide sequence: TGTGCCAGCAGTTTACAACAGAACCAAGAGACCCAGTACTTC. As protein: CASSLQQNQETQYF.